The rows below give T cell receptor beta chains drawn from one sample of a study of T cell changes during pregnancy in multiple sclerosis. Measured with immunoSEQ multiplex PCR; TCRdb has only the in-frame clones, and not every one. The table shows 40,000 to 55,000 clones, with 80% to 95% occurring only once. The sample consisted of CD4+ T cells from peripheral blood mononuclear cells, taken after pregnancy. The receptors were sampled from a female donor in good health, enrolled as a control in a pregnancy study. Both conserved end residues are part of each CDR3. D genes are given only for firm matches. Clone size, where shown, is once, few, many, or a class for clones that have expanded.

d_call	v_call	j_call	clone_size	cdr3_aa	cdr3_nt
-	TRBV28	TRBJ1-3	-	CASSFHSSGNTIYF	TGTGCCAGCAGTTTTCATAGCTCTGGAAACACCATATATTTT
-	TRBV2	TRBJ1-5	few	CASRERGGRQPQHF	TGTGCCAGCAGGGAGCGGGGGGGACGACAGCCCCAGCATTTT
-	TRBV5-6	TRBJ1-5	-	CASSLVGGQPQHF	TGTGCCAGCAGCTTGGTCGGGGGGCAGCCCCAGCATTTT
TRBD2	TRBV11-2	TRBJ2-3	-	CASSGLAGGADTQYF	TGTGCCAGCAGCGGGCTAGCGGGGGGTGCAGATACGCAGTATTTT
TRBD1	TRBV7-6	TRBJ1-6	-	CASSYGQDPYNSPLHF	TGTGCCAGCAGCTATGGACAGGACCCTTATAATTCACCCCTCCACTTT
TRBD1	TRBV5-1	TRBJ2-1	-	CASSRDRAYNEQFF	TGCGCCAGCAGTCGGGACAGGGCATACAATGAGCAGTTCTTC
-	TRBV7-6	TRBJ2-5	-	CASSLSRGNVETQYF	TGTGCCAGCAGCTTAAGTCGCGGGAACGTCGAGACCCAGTACTTC
-	TRBV28	TRBJ1-1	-	CASRGAGVNTEAFF	TGTGCCAGCAGAGGGGCAGGGGTGAACACTGAAGCTTTCTTT
-	TRBV6-6	TRBJ1-1	-	CASRAFSAAGTEAFF	TGTGCCAGCAGAGCCTTCTCCGCCGCGGGCACTGAAGCTTTCTTT
-	TRBV18	TRBJ2-5	-	CASRPDSHPQETQYF	TGTGCCAGCCGACCCGACAGCCACCCCCAAGAGACCCAGTACTTC